A single sample gave rise to the 7 T cell receptor beta chains below, sequenced in a study of T-cell reconstitution after alpha-beta-depleted transplantation in children. Unique molecular identifiers were incorporated into the prepared TCRbeta library. TCRdb reprocessed the PCR reads via MiXCR and lists one record per CDR3 protein. The data show some 500,000 distinct CDR3 sequences, 18% seen once. Sequences were derived from PBMCs from the stem cell graft donor, sampled from the stem cell graft. The receptors shown here come from a human donor who donated a stem cell graft to a child with acute lymphoblastic leukemia.

In this sample, this clonotype turned up a few times. The V gene is TRBV5-1, the J gene TRBJ2-7; D may match TRBD1 or TRBD2 (7 bases each). Trimming shortened V by 0 bases and J by 7 bases, and 17 bases separated the two germline ends. The CDR3 consists of 15 residues. Looked up from germline, CDR1 is SGHRS and CDR2 is YFSETQ. Written as DNA, the CDR3 is TGCGCCAGCAGCTTGGCCGGAGGCAGGGGGGGTGAGCAGTACTTC. It codes for CASSLAGGRGGEQYF.

This clonotype was observed a few times. V and J are TRBV7-9 and TRBJ1-1, with 8 bases identical to TRBD1. CDR3 length equals 14 residues. J lost 11 bases, V lost 2 bases, and 10 bases had no gene match. Germline lookup yields CDR1 SEHNR and CDR2 FQNEAQ (reference sequence). DNA for the CDR3: TGTGCCAGCAGCTTAACTCTCCGACAGGGGAGTGCTTTCTTT. Translating gives CASSLTLRQGSAFF.

This clonotype appeared once. V is TRBV24-1 and J is TRBJ1-5; D remains ambiguous. V was shortened by 0 bases and J by 6 bases, with 8 bases between the two germline ends. There are 14 residues in the CDR3. Germline values: CDR1 KGHDR, CDR2 SFDVKD. CDR3 sequence: CATSDLNGFQPQHF. In nucleotides, the CDR3 is TGTGCCACCAGTGATTTGAACGGATTTCAGCCCCAGCATTTT.

In its sample, this clonotype was seen a few times. CDR3 sequence reads: CTSSQVPWPGNVEKTEAFF. Here the CDR3 DNA reads TGCACCAGCAGCCAAGTGCCTTGGCCAGGGAATGTAGAAAAAACTGAAGCTTTCTTT. The V and J genes are TRBV1 and TRBJ1-1; TRBD1 was called by the table and not checked on the DNA. TRBV1 is a known pseudogene. This CDR3 contains 19 residues.

This clonotype was observed a few times. The CDR3 region is CASSLEGGSYSYEQYF. Written as DNA, the CDR3 is TGCGCCAGCAGCTTGGAAGGGGGAAGCTACTCCTACGAGCAGTACTTC. The V gene is TRBV5-1, the J gene TRBJ2-7; D is possibly TRBD1 (6 bases). V was shortened by 0 bases and J by 0 bases, with 13 bases between the two germline ends. The CDR3 runs to 16 residues. Germline CDR1 reads SGHRS; CDR2 reads YFSETQ.

This clonotype was picked up a small number of times. V gene TRBV5-1 combines with J gene TRBJ2-7; tentatively, D is TRBD1 or TRBD2 (6 bases each). The germline CDR1 and CDR2 sequences are SGHRS and YFSETQ. Between the trimmed V and J ends, which lost 5 bases and 6 bases, there was a span of 27 bases. The CDR3 sequence is 17 residues long. The CDR3 region has the DNA TGCGCCAGCAGTTTTCATCAGGGGCAGGGCAGCGGGTCCGAGCAGTACTTC. This sequence encodes CASSFHQGQGSGSEQYF.

CDR3 nucleotide sequence: TGCGCCAGCAGCCACGGGACTTCCAATGAGCAGTTCTTC. It translates to CASSHGTSNEQFF. This chain joins TRBV5-1 and TRBJ2-1, with D possibly matching TRBD2 (6 bases). Per germline, CDR1 SGHRS and CDR2 YFSETQ. This CDR3 has 13 residues. V lost 4 bases, J lost 6 bases, and 11 bases lay in between.